This T cell receptor beta chain was captured by sequencing in a study of OX40 agonist ivuxolimab in advanced cancers. Study background: Patients received the agonistic anti-OX40 (CD134) antibody ivuxolimab. Regarding the study as a whole: Clones of CD4+ and CD8+ blood T cells grew by week 6 at doses of 0.1 to 3.0 mg/kg. Certain nonresponders likewise exhibited a low normalized T-cell clonal expansion. The expanded peripheral T cells' antigen specificity was not determined.

As to this clone: Its antigen remains unknown.

This table comes from immunoSEQ multiplex PCR, and its TCRdb copy is limited to in-frame clones, with some not included. The profile shows over 45,000 clones, roughly 87% of them singletons. Sequences were derived from CD4+ or CD8+ T cells sorted from blood, sampled in a trial of the OX40 agonist ivuxolimab. The source is an adult with an advanced solid tumor such as melanoma, head and neck, liver or kidney cancer.

The CDR3 loop is CSVEVGAADTQYF. CDR3 in DNA: TGCAGCGTTGAGGTTGGAGCCGCAGATACGCAGTATTTT. This rearrangement joins TRBV29-1 to TRBJ2-3; D call uncertain. CDR1 SQVTM and CDR2 ANQGSEA come from the germline V gene. The ends were cut back, 3 bases at V and 4 bases at J, with 11 bases in the middle. CDR3 length: 13 residues.